The rows below give T cell receptor beta chains drawn from one sample of a study of blood T cell repertoires in COVID-19. Libraries were prepared by immunoSEQ multiplex PCR; TCRdb keeps only in-frame clonotypes and omits some of them. The sample records fewer than 110,000 clones, 85% being singletons. Sequenced input: peripheral blood. These receptors came from a woman between 65 and 79 years old with active or convalescent COVID-19. Both conserved end residues are part of each CDR3. Each record gives: CDR3 protein, CDR3 DNA, CDR3 length, D gene, J gene, clone size, V gene. The D gene is left open where the match is weak. Size tells how often a clone was seen (once, few, many) or the class of an expanded clone, and some rows leave it out.

CASRRPGQPADTQYF | TGTGCCAGCAGAAGGCCCGGACAGCCCGCAGATACGCAGTATTTT | 15 | - | TRBJ2-3 | - | TRBV6-5
CATSSGTGSTGELFF | TGTGCCACCAGCTCCGGGACAGGGTCCACCGGGGAGCTGTTTTTT | 15 | TRBD1 | TRBJ2-2 | - | TRBV10-3
CASSFGENTGELFF | TGTGCCAGCAGCTTCGGGGAGAACACCGGGGAGCTGTTTTTT | 14 | - | TRBJ2-2 | - | TRBV7-8
CASSPANNSPLHF | TGTGCCAGCTCACCCGCTAATAATTCACCCCTCCACTTT | 13 | - | TRBJ1-6 | few | TRBV18
CASSESGFGGTNVLTF | TGTGCCAGCAGTGAATCGGGGTTTGGTGGGACCAACGTCCTGACTTTC | 16 | - | TRBJ2-6 | - | TRBV25-1
CASSPMGGDEQYF | TGCGCCAGCAGCCCGATGGGAGGCGACGAGCAGTACTTC | 13 | - | TRBJ2-7 | few | TRBV5-1
CASSRGFGYTDTQYF | TGTGCCAGCAGCCGTGGATTCGGGTACACAGATACGCAGTATTTT | 15 | - | TRBJ2-3 | once | TRBV3-1/TRBV3-2
CATSNRDRAFIAIYEQYF | TGTGCCACCAGTAACCGGGACAGGGCATTTATCGCCATCTACGAGCAGTACTTC | 18 | TRBD1 | TRBJ2-7 | once | TRBV24-1
CASSEDSAGYEKLFF | TGCGCCAGCAGCGAGGACAGCGCCGGCTACGAAAAACTGTTTTTT | 15 | - | TRBJ1-4 | - | TRBV5-1
CASSPGVGAEAFF | TGTGCCAGCAGCCCAGGGGTAGGAGCTGAAGCTTTCTTT | 13 | - | TRBJ1-1 | - | TRBV9
CASSALGNTGELFF | TGTGCCAGTAGTGCACTAGGGAACACCGGGGAGCTGTTTTTT | 14 | - | TRBJ2-2 | - | TRBV19
CASSDTTQGFLSKLFF | TGTGCCAGCAGTGACACAACACAGGGTTTCTTGTCGAAACTGTTTTTT | 16 | - | TRBJ1-4 | - | TRBV6-4
CASSPIATNEKLFF | TGTGCCAGCAGCCCAATAGCAACTAATGAAAAACTGTTTTTT | 14 | - | TRBJ1-4 | - | TRBV3-1/TRBV3-2
CASSLQDRPSGNTIYF | TGTGCCAGCTCACTCCAAGACAGGCCTTCTGGAAACACCATATATTTT | 16 | - | TRBJ1-3 | - | TRBV18
CATSDSGTGGNEQYF | TGTGCCACCAGTGATTCCGGGACAGGGGGTAACGAGCAGTACTTC | 15 | TRBD1 | TRBJ2-7 | - | TRBV24-1
CASSLAARLPNEQFF | TGTGCCAGCAGCTTAGCGGCTAGACTACCCAATGAGCAGTTCTTC | 15 | - | TRBJ2-1 | once | TRBV7-2
CASTTTGLGYTF | TGTGCCAGCACTACGACAGGGCTTGGCTACACCTTC | 12 | TRBD1 | TRBJ1-2 | - | TRBV28
CASSSAASSYNEQFF | TGTGCCAGCAGCTCAGCCGCGAGCTCCTACAATGAGCAGTTCTTC | 15 | - | TRBJ2-1 | few | TRBV7-2
CASSPRLVRETQYF | TGTGCCAGCAGCCCCCGACTAGTACGAGAGACCCAGTACTTC | 14 | - | TRBJ2-5 | - | TRBV5-8
CASSEQGQVYEQYF | TGTGCCAGCAGTGAACAGGGACAAGTATACGAGCAGTACTTC | 14 | - | TRBJ2-7 | - | TRBV2
CATSGSKRGDQETQYF | TGTGCCACCAGTGGCTCAAAAAGAGGAGACCAAGAGACCCAGTACTTC | 16 | - | TRBJ2-5 | - | TRBV24-1
CASSIVRVLGGEKLFF | TGTGCCAGTAGTATAGTGAGAGTACTAGGTGGTGAAAAACTGTTTTTT | 16 | - | TRBJ1-4 | few | TRBV19
CASSLGTVTLYGYTF | TGCGCCAGCAGCTTGGGGACAGTTACCTTATATGGCTACACCTTC | 15 | - | TRBJ1-2 | few | TRBV5-1
CASSPGTANQPQHF | TGCGCCAGCAGCCCCGGGACAGCAAATCAGCCCCAGCATTTT | 14 | TRBD1 | TRBJ1-5 | once | TRBV5-1
CASSYGERYSPLHF | TGTGCCAGCAGTTACGGGGAGCGGTATTCACCCCTCCACTTT | 14 | - | TRBJ1-6 | - | TRBV6-5
CASSSGTTPYEQYF | TGTGCCAGCAGCTCAGGGACTACCCCCTACGAGCAGTACTTC | 14 | TRBD2 | TRBJ2-7 | - | TRBV9
CSASLSSGDTGELFF | TGCAGTGCTAGTCTAAGTAGCGGGGACACCGGGGAGCTGTTTTTT | 15 | TRBD2 | TRBJ2-2 | - | TRBV20-1
CASSLDLVQPQHF | TGTGCCAGCAGCTTAGATCTTGTTCAGCCCCAGCATTTT | 13 | - | TRBJ1-5 | - | TRBV11-2
CASSLLNQPQHF | TGTGCCAGCAGTCTATTAAATCAGCCCCAGCATTTT | 12 | - | TRBJ1-5 | few | TRBV28